These 28 T cell receptor beta chains share one sample of origin, sequenced in a study of tumor-infiltrating lymphocytes in primary liver carcinoma. Germline DNA was also extracted, while the blood RNA originated from unsorted whole blood. Making TCR beta cDNA involved around 540 ng total RNA and a constant-region primer. Each TCR beta library was derived from three nested multiplex PCR rounds that employed slightly modified ARM-PCR. A C-beta reverse primer was combined with TRBV1-TRBV30 forward primers in the first two PCR rounds, and each round had 9 to 10 cycles. TCRdb reprocessed the multiplex PCR reads with MiXCR, giving one entry per CDR3 protein. Here the sample spans hundreds of thousands of distinct CDR3 sequences, less than 75% being singletons. What was sequenced was peripheral blood. The receptor source for this set is a man aged 35-49 years with primary liver carcinoma and hepatitis B virus infection.

The chain links TRBV30 to TRBJ1-3, with TRBD1 matching over 7 bases. The V gene end was trimmed by 2 bases and the J gene end by 0 bases; junction bases not matched to a gene: 1. Germline V lookup: CDR1 GTSNPN, CDR2 SVGIG (reference sequence). This CDR3 is 14 amino acids long. In DNA form, the CDR3 reads TGTGCCTGGAGTTCAGGGGGCTCTGGAAACACCATATATTTT. It codes for CAWSSGGSGNTIYF.

This clonotype was seen more than once but under ten times. The chain has TRBV28 and TRBJ2-5, with 12 bases fitting TRBD2. The CDR3 is 19 amino acids. Germline V gene data show CDR1 as MDHEN and CDR2 as SYDVKM. The V segment lost 8 bases and the J segment 5 bases; nucleotides outside the gene matches: 21. The CDR3 sequence: CASSEGGLAGRWAPETQYF. Written as DNA, the CDR3 is TGTGCCAGCTCCGAAGGAGGACTAGCGGGACGGTGGGCCCCGGAGACCCAGTACTTC.

Only one count was recorded for this clonotype. Possible read error: a much larger clone is one base away. The chain carries TRBV4-2 and TRBJ1-1; TRBD1 might be the D (6 bases). CDR3 length: 13 residues. Trimming cost V 0 bases and J 11 bases, with 13 bases left between them. CDR1 and CDR2 (germline): LGHNA, YNFKEQ. CDR3 in amino acids: CASSQDTGSAAFF. Written as DNA, the CDR3 is TGTGCCAGCAGCCAAGATACAGGGAGCGCGGCTTTCTTT.

With respect to this clonotype: The junction shows a germline mismatch at one end, possibly a read error. V gene TRBV11-1 combines with J gene TRBJ2-1; 12 positions match TRBD2. Germline V gene data show CDR1 as SGHAT and CDR2 as FQDESV (reference sequence). The CDR3 consists of 17 residues. The CDR3 DNA is TGTGCCAGCAGCTTGGCAGGCGGACTAGCGGGGTACAATGAGCAGCTCTTC. Protein product: CASSLAGGLAGYNEQLF.

The chain uses TRBV5-1 and TRBJ2-2; 7 nucleotides align to TRBD2. Germline V gene lookup returns CDR1 SGHRS and CDR2 YFSETQ. Trimming cost V 2 bases and J 4 bases; bases outside gene matches: 5. The CDR3 is made up of 15 amino acids. This CDR3 is CASSFSTSSTGELFF. DNA for the CDR3: TGCGCCAGCAGCTTTTCGACTAGCAGCACCGGGGAGCTGTTTTTT.

Regarding this clonotype: This clone may be a read error of a much larger clone one base away. This sequence joins TRBV12-1 and TRBJ2-1; TRBD2, the D gene given by the table, was not confirmed from the DNA. TRBV12-1 is a pseudogene locus. The CDR3 runs to 18 residues. CDR3 sequence: CVSSYRYFLARPYNEQFF. The CDR3 DNA reads TGTGTCAGCAGCTACCGTTACTTCCTAGCGCGACCCTACAATGAGCAGTTCTTC.

The chain is built from TRBV5-1 and TRBJ2-2; no clear D. Trimming removed 0 bases from V and 0 bases from J, with 6 bases in between. In germline, CDR1 is SGHRS, CDR2 YFSETQ. This CDR3 is 15 amino acids long. The CDR3 region has the DNA TGCGCCAGCAGCTTGGCTAACCCGAACACCGGGGAGCTGTTTTTT. As protein: CASSLANPNTGELFF. The full variable domain, in which reference TRBV5-1 and TRBJ2-2 provide the parts outside the CDR3, is KAGVTQTPRYLIKTRGQQVTLSCSPISGHRSVSWYQQTPGQGLQFLFEYFSETQRNKGNFPGRFSGRQFSNSRSEMNVSTLELGDSALYLCASSLANPNTGELFFGEGSRLTVL.

The gene calls are TRBV25-1 and TRBJ2-7; no firm D call. There are 16 residues in the CDR3. V lost 0 bases to trimming and J lost 5 bases, with 17 bases between them. CDR1 MGHDK and CDR2 SYGVNS come from the germline V gene. The CDR3 DNA sequence: TGTGCCAGCAGTGAATATCGTCCCTTTCGATCACACGAGCAGTACTTC. Its translation is CASSEYRPFRSHEQYF.

Turning to this clonotype: A much larger clone lies a single base off, so this may be a read error. The V call is TRBV30, the J call TRBJ1-6, with D possibly TRBD1 on 6 matching bases. The CDR3 runs 14 residues. CDR1 is GTSNPN, CDR2 SVGIG, per germline (reference sequence). CDR3 residues: CVWSPTGYNSPLHF. CDR3 DNA: TGTGTCTGGAGCCCGACAGGATATAATTCACCCCTCCACTTT.

As to this clonotype: Germline and junction disagree at one end, which may indicate a read error. CDR3 sequence: CTSSMGLAGAFEQLF. The DNA for the CDR3 is TGTACCAGCAGCATGGGACTAGCGGGAGCCTTTGAGCAGCTCTTC. The genes are TRBV11-1 and TRBJ2-1; 14 bases line up with TRBD2. The CDR3 runs to 15 residues. The V gene's germline CDR1 is SGHAT and CDR2 FQDESV (reference sequence).

The chain couples TRBV6-5 to TRBJ2-5; a weak D match, TRBD1 (6 bases). The CDR3 is 14 residues long. The germline V gene encodes CDR1 MNHEY and CDR2 SVGAGI. The germline V and J ends were trimmed by 1 base and 4 bases, with 10 bases remaining between them. CDR3 nucleotide sequence: TGTGCCAGCAGTTACTTACAGGGCCGAGAGACCCAGTACTTC. This sequence encodes CASSYLQGRETQYF.

Note on this clonotype: This may come from a read error, since a much larger clone is one base off. The chain is built from TRBV5-1 and TRBJ1-4; D ambiguous. The germline gives CDR1 SGHRS, CDR2 YFSETQ. Trimming removed 2 bases from V and 10 bases from J, with 12 bases in between. The CDR3 is 13 residues long. CDR3 coding DNA: TGCGCCAGCAGCTTTAATAGTGCGGGAAAACTGTTTTTT. Translation gives CASSFNSAGKLFF. Combining the CDR3 with reference TRBV5-1 and TRBJ1-4 gives the whole variable domain KAGVTQTPRYLIKTRGQQVTLSCSPISGHRSVSWYQQTPGQGLQFLFEYFSETQRNKGNFPGRFSGRQFSNSRSEMNVSTLELGDSALYLCASSFNSAGKLFFGSGTQLSVL.

V gene TRBV11-3 combines with J gene TRBJ2-7; TRBD1 is a possible D gene (5 bases). This CDR3 is built from 12 residues. The germline V gene has CDR1 SGHNT and CDR2 YENEEA. Trimming shortened V by 6 bases and J by 3 bases, and 9 bases separated the two germline ends. In DNA form, the CDR3 reads TGTGCCAGCAGTTGGGGCAGCTACGAGCAGTACTTC. It specifies CASSWGSYEQYF.

This clonotype was found once. This rearrangement joins TRBV4-1 to TRBJ2-1; tentatively, D is TRBD1 (5 bases). The CDR3 has 10 amino acids. V lost 6 bases to trimming and J lost 11 bases, with 8 bases between them. CDR1 MGHRA and CDR2 YSYEKL come from the germline V gene. Here the CDR3 reads CASSVGQQFF. CDR3 DNA: TGCGCCAGCAGTGTGGGGCAGCAGTTCTTC.

This chain joins TRBV6-2 or TRBV6-3 and TRBJ2-5; no reliable D call. CDR3 size: 13 residues. CDR1 MNHEY and CDR2 SVGEGT come from the germline V gene. V shed 4 bases and J shed 10 bases, with 16 bases lying between them. The CDR3 region is CASSSGPANSQYF. CDR3 in DNA: TGTGCCAGCAGTTCCGGACCAGCGAATAGCCAGTACTTC.

About this clonotype itself: The missing conserved phenylalanine or tryptophan at the end of this CDR3 makes a read error likely. The rearrangement joins TRBV30 to TRBJ2-2; tentatively, D is TRBD2 (5 bases). Trimming left V 7 bases short and J 3 bases short, with 9 bases between. This CDR3 comprises 12 residues. CDR1 is GTSNPN, CDR2 SVGIG, per germline (reference sequence). The CDR3 nucleotides read TGTGCCTTCACCGGGGACACCGGGGAGCTGTTTTAT. This sequence encodes CAFTGDTGELFY.

This clonotype was detected many times. The V and J genes are TRBV4-1 and TRBJ2-3; possibly TRBD2 for D (6 bases). The germline V gene encodes CDR1 MGHRA and CDR2 YSYEKL. The CDR3 extends over 16 amino acids. The ends were cut back, 1 base at V and 13 bases at J, with 24 bases in the middle. The CDR3 coding sequence is TGCGCCAGCAGCCAAGGATACCTCAGGGATCGGAGGGTGGAGTATTTT. Its translation is CASSQGYLRDRRVEYF.

The chain joins TRBV10-3 to TRBJ1-1, with a possible D match to TRBD1 (5 bases). The CDR3 is 12 amino acids. Trimming took off 7 bases at V and 5 bases at J, with 11 bases between the two ends. Germline loops: CDR1 ENHRY, CDR2 SYGVKD. CDR3 sequence reads: CAIKRKGTEAFF. In nucleotides, the CDR3 is TGTGCCATCAAAAGGAAGGGGACTGAAGCTTTCTTT.

This clonotype was recorded many times. This rearrangement joins TRBV11-2 to TRBJ1-4, with D hard to call. CDR1 is SGHAT, CDR2 FQNNGV, per germline. The ends were cut back, 0 bases at V and 5 bases at J, with 4 bases in the middle. The CDR3 length is 13 residues. Here the CDR3 DNA reads TGTGCCAGCAGCTTAGACAGGAATGAAAAACTGTTTTTT. It is translated as CASSLDRNEKLFF.

This clonotype was seen only once. The chain joins TRBV9 to TRBJ2-7; tentative D call: TRBD2 (6 bases). Germline V gene lookup returns CDR1 SGDLS and CDR2 YYNGEE. This CDR3 has 15 residues. Between the trimmed V and J ends, which lost 3 bases and 8 bases, there was a span of 21 bases. The CDR3 loop reads CASSEAARGPLKQYF. For the CDR3, the DNA is TGTGCCAGCAGCGAGGCAGCGCGGGGTCCCCTCAAGCAGTACTTC.

CDR3: CASSATVGGERETQYF. DNA for the CDR3: TGTGCCAGCAGCGCAACAGTAGGGGGAGAAAGAGAGACCCAGTACTTC. The genes are TRBV11-2 and TRBJ2-5; tentative D call: TRBD1 (6 bases). This CDR3 is 16 amino acids long. V was clipped by 5 bases and J by 4 bases, with 20 bases between them. The V gene's germline CDR1 is SGHAT and CDR2 FQNNGV.

Note on this clonotype: A junction boundary mismatches the germline segment, possibly from a read error. The chain links TRBV10-3 to TRBJ2-3; TRBD1 or TRBD2 may be the D gene (5 bases each). Germline assignment: CDR1 ENHRY and CDR2 SYGVKD. There are 14 residues in the CDR3. The CDR3 DNA sequence: TGTGCCATCAGCGAGTCGGGGCAAGCAGATATGCAGTATTTT. It yields the protein CAISESGQADMQYF.

On this clonotype itself: A read error may explain this, as a much larger clone is one base away. The chain links TRBV6-2 or TRBV6-3 to TRBJ2-7; D call uncertain. Germline V gene data show CDR1 as MNHEY and CDR2 as SVGEGT. V dropped 0 bases and J dropped 2 bases, with 17 bases sitting between them. The CDR3 has 17 amino acids. The CDR3 reads CASSYSGTEPLPYEQYF. The CDR3 DNA reads TGTGCCAGCAGTTACTCGGGAACAGAACCCCTCCCCTACGAGCAGTACTTC.

About this clonotype itself: A read error may be the cause here, since a much bigger clone is one base away. The chain uses TRBV12-3 or TRBV12-4 and TRBJ2-1; possibly TRBD2 for D (5 bases). The CDR3 contains 13 residues. The CDR3 coding sequence is TGTGCCAGCAGTTGGGGAGACTACAATGAGCAGCTCTTC. This sequence encodes CASSWGDYNEQLF.

The table lists this clonotype with a few counts. The chain employs TRBV28 and TRBJ2-7; TRBD1 matches 8 bases. Germline V gene sequence: CDR1 MDHEN, CDR2 SYDVKM. V shed 5 bases and J 12 bases; nucleotides not matched to a gene: 6. CDR3 length: 11 amino acids. The DNA of the CDR3 is TGTGCCAGCAGTCATGGACAGGGTCGGTACTTC. Protein product: CASSHGQGRYF. Looking up the rest from reference TRBV28 and TRBJ2-7 gives the full variable domain: DVKVTQSSRYLVKRTGEKVFLECVQDMDHENMFWYRQDPGLGLRLIYFSYDVKMKEKGDIPEGYSVSREKKERFSLILESASTNQTSMYLCASSHGQGRYFGPGTRLTVT.

The J gene is TRBJ1-2, the V gene TRBV6-1, with no clear D. The CDR3 extends over 13 amino acids. V was trimmed by 5 bases and J by 4 bases, leaving 11 bases between them. The germline V gene has CDR1 MNHNS and CDR2 SASEGT. The CDR3 region is CASSYNGSYGYTF. The CDR3 bases are TGTGCCAGCAGTTACAACGGGAGCTATGGCTACACCTTC.

Ten or more counts support this clonotype. V usage is TRBV5-1 and J usage is TRBJ1-2, with D perhaps TRBD1 (6 bases). V dropped 1 base and J dropped 6 bases, with 10 bases sitting between them. Germline CDR1 SGHRS, CDR2 YFSETQ. This CDR3 has 13 residues. This CDR3 reads CASSLRAGDGYTF. The CDR3 DNA follows: TGCGCCAGCAGCTTGCGGGCAGGGGATGGCTACACCTTC.

Notes on this clonotype: A read error may be the cause here, since a much bigger clone is one base away. The rearrangement uses TRBV29-1 and TRBJ1-2; 12 positions agree with TRBD1. The CDR3 has 14 residues. Germline CDR1 SQVTM, CDR2 ANQGSEA. CDR3 in DNA: TGCAGCGTGGCGGGGGGACAGGGGGCCCTCGGCTACATCTTC. This sequence encodes CSVAGGQGALGYIF.